A single T cell receptor beta chain is shown here with its context. The sample comes from a study of T-cell reconstitution after alpha-beta-depleted transplantation in children. The TCRbeta library was prepared with unique molecular identifiers. MiXCR, applied by TCRdb to the PCR reads, yields one record per CDR3 protein. The sample lists some 840,000 distinct CDR3 sequences, less than 20% occurring once. This TCR came from a male patient aged 10 to 17 who had a stem cell transplant for acute lymphoblastic leukemia, so the T cells may come from the graft donor. Sequences were derived from PBMCs, mostly from graft donor cells, sampled 360 days after TCRalphabeta/CD19-depleted stem cell transplant.

CDR3 loop: CAWSDGGSEQYF. CDR3 coding DNA: TGTGCCTGGAGTGACGGGGGATCCGAGCAGTACTTC. This chain links TRBV30 with TRBJ2-7; a weak D match, TRBD2 (6 bases). The V end was cut by 1 base, the J end by 6 bases, with 10 bases between. This CDR3 is 12 amino acids long. Looked up from germline, CDR1 is GTSNPN and CDR2 is SVGIG (reference sequence).